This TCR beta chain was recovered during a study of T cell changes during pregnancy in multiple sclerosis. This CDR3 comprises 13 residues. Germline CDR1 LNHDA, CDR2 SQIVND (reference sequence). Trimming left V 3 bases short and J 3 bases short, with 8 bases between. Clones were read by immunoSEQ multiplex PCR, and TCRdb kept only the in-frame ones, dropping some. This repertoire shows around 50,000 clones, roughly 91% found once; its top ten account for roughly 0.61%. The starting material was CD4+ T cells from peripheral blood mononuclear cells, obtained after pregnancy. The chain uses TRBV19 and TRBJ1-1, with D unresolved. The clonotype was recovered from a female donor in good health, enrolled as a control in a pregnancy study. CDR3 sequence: CASSIRWDTEAFF. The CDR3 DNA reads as TGTGCCAGTAGTATCAGGTGGGACACTGAAGCTTTCTTT.